This T cell receptor beta chain was recorded in a study of CD8 T cells in Susac syndrome. Study-wide results and caveats: Detection of Susac-specific public clones gave around 16 in total CD8+ repertoires and about five in CD8+ TEMRA repertoires.

CD8+ and CD4+ blood T cells underwent TCR beta sequencing. Recently defined diagnostic criteria classed the Susac syndrome patients as definite or probable. The V segment lost 3 bases and the J segment 5 bases; nucleotides outside the gene matches: 4. The CDR3 has 13 residues. CDR1 and CDR2 (germline): DFQATT, SNEGSKA (reference sequence). For this clonotype: As yet, its antigen is unknown.

About 0.45 to 1 ug RNA was reverse transcribed with random hexamers. TCRdb reanalysed the immunoSEQ multiplex PCR reads using MiXCR and keeps one entry per CDR3 protein. Among about 190,000 distinct CDR3 sequences, around 95% were seen once, and the ten largest hold about 0.15%. The clonotype originates from a human donor with Susac syndrome. Sequencing was done on a sample of CD8+ T cells from PBMCs. The V gene is TRBV20-1, the J gene TRBJ1-5; 7 nucleotides match TRBD1. The CDR3 region is CSARSQGDQPQHF. In DNA, the CDR3 is TGCAGTGCTAGGTCGCAGGGGGATCAGCCCCAGCATTTT.